This TCR beta chain comes out of a study of T-cell reconstitution after alpha-beta-depleted transplantation in children. Germline V gene lookup returns CDR1 DFQATT and CDR2 SNEGSKA (reference sequence). The CDR3 sequence is 15 residues long. V shed 1 base and J 8 bases; nucleotides not matched to a gene: 7. Preparation of the TCRbeta library used unique molecular identifiers. TCRdb processed the PCR reads anew with MiXCR; each CDR3 protein has one entry. The sample lists more than 450,000 distinct CDR3 sequences, about 16% occurring once. This rearrangement joins TRBV20-1 to TRBJ2-1; TRBD2 aligns across 11 bases. The specimen was PBMCs from the stem cell graft donor, collected from the stem cell graft. The origin of this receptor is a human donor who donated a stem cell graft to a child with acute lymphoblastic leukemia. The CDR3 DNA follows: TGCAGTGCTAGAGCCTACTTAGCGGGAGGGGATGAGCAGTTCTTC. It specifies CSARAYLAGGDEQFF.